These 13 T cell receptor beta chains were all obtained from the same sample, sequenced in a study of blood T cell repertoires in COVID-19. This table comes from immunoSEQ multiplex PCR, and its TCRdb copy is limited to in-frame clones, with some not included. The sample has over 100,000 clones, 84% seen once. Sequenced sample: PBMCs or T cells enriched from blood (not recorded which). The receptors were gathered from a woman in her twenties or thirties who had recovered from COVID-19.

CDR3 in amino acids: CASSRTGETEAFF. The CDR3 nucleotides are TGTGCCAGCTCCCGGACAGGGGAAACTGAAGCTTTCTTT. This chain uses TRBV18 with TRBJ1-1; TRBD1 agrees at 9 bases. The CDR3 runs to 13 residues. Germline V CDR1 and CDR2: KGHSH, LQKENI. V lost 6 bases and J lost 5; bases outside the gene matches: 4.

The chain combines TRBV11-2 with TRBJ2-5; 11 bases are a match to TRBD2. CDR3 size: 17 residues. Per the germline V gene, CDR1 is SGHAT and CDR2 is FQNNGV. Trimming at V came to 4 bases and at J to 3 bases, leaving 10 bases not matched to a gene. CDR3 DNA: TGTGCCAGCAGCTCTACCGGTAGCGGGAGGGCCAAAGAGACCCAGTACTTC. Translation: CASSSTGSGRAKETQYF.

This chain joins TRBV4-3 and TRBJ2-3, with 11 bases fitting TRBD2. From germline, CDR1 is LGHNA and CDR2 YSLEER. CDR3 length equals 19 residues. The J segment lost 7 bases and the V segment lost 0 bases, leaving 15 bases of the junction unmatched. Here the CDR3 reads CASSQESSGRPRGRNTQYF. In DNA, the CDR3 is TGCGCCAGCAGCCAAGAGTCTAGCGGGAGGCCTCGTGGGAGAAATACGCAGTATTTT.

The chain links TRBV11-2 to TRBJ2-2; TRBD1 is a possible D gene (6 bases). Per the germline V gene, CDR1 is SGHAT and CDR2 is FQNNGV. The V end lost 4 bases, the J end lost 12 bases, and 15 bases lay between the germline ends. The CDR3 runs 13 residues. CDR3 bases: TGTGCCAGCAGCTCCCAGGGGAAGGACAAGCTGTTTTTT. This sequence encodes CASSSQGKDKLFF.

The chain uses TRBV7-8 and TRBJ1-1; no clear D gene. The ends were cut back, 5 bases at V and 0 bases at J, with 10 bases in the middle. This CDR3 is 14 amino acids long. The germline V gene encodes CDR1 SGHVS and CDR2 FQNEAQ. CDR3: CASSDRELNTEAFF. The CDR3 bases are TGTGCCAGCAGCGACCGGGAGCTGAACACTGAAGCTTTCTTT.

The chain recombines TRBV2 with TRBJ1-4; D gene ambiguous. The CDR3 has 14 residues. CDR1 SNHLY and CDR2 FYNNEI come from the germline V gene. Between the trimmed V and J ends, which lost 5 bases and 10 bases, there was a span of 17 bases. CDR3 nucleotide sequence: TGTGCCAGCAGTCCACCACTACGAACCGGAAAACTGTTTTTT. Protein: CASSPPLRTGKLFF.

J is TRBJ1-2 and V is TRBV4-2, with D tentatively TRBD1 (6 bases). The CDR3 runs 15 residues. CDR1 LGHNA and CDR2 YNFKEQ come from the germline V gene. V dropped 0 bases and J dropped 2 bases, with 10 bases sitting between them. The CDR3 nucleotides read TGTGCCAGCAGCCAAGATCAACAGGGAAACTATGGCTACACCTTC. As protein: CASSQDQQGNYGYTF.

The V call is TRBV4-1, the J call TRBJ2-1; D perhaps matches TRBD2 (5 bases). Per the germline V gene, CDR1 is MGHRA and CDR2 is YSYEKL. Deletions cut 4 bases from V and 10 bases from J, with 11 bases between. The CDR3 consists of 12 residues. The CDR3 DNA reads TGCGCCAGCAGCCCCGCTGAGCGGGAGCAGTTCTTC. Translated: CASSPAEREQFF.

This chain joins TRBV7-3 and TRBJ2-1; TRBD2 matches at 10 bases. The V segment lost 6 bases and the J segment 0 bases; nucleotides outside the gene matches: 5. Looked up from germline, CDR1 is SGHTA and CDR2 is FQGTGA. The CDR3 totals 16 residues. This CDR3 is CASSWTSGVSYNEQFF. DNA for the CDR3: TGTGCCAGCAGTTGGACTAGCGGAGTCTCCTACAATGAGCAGTTCTTC.

This clone was detected a few times. The V gene is TRBV7-3, the J gene TRBJ2-1; TRBD2 is a possible D gene (6 bases). Germline assignment: CDR1 SGHTA and CDR2 FQGTGA. The CDR3 is made up of 16 amino acids. Trimming removed 5 bases from V and 6 bases from J, with 20 bases in between. The CDR3 region is CASSPLPGLIGNEQFF. DNA of the CDR3: TGTGCCAGCAGCCCCCTCCCGGGACTGATTGGCAATGAGCAGTTCTTC.

This chain joins TRBV3-1 (or the pseudogene TRBV3-2) and TRBJ2-3; tentatively, D is TRBD2 (7 bases). The germline V gene has CDR1 LGHDT and CDR2 YNNKEL (reference sequence). This CDR3 has 18 residues. Trimming stripped 3 bases from V and 6 bases from J, with 25 bases between. CDR3 coding DNA: TGTGCCAGCAGCCACCTGGGGGGGGCGTTGGCGGTCCCGGATACGCAGTATTTT. It encodes CASSHLGGALAVPDTQYF.

This clone appeared many times. V and J are TRBV4-3 and TRBJ1-3; possibly TRBD1 for D (5 bases). Deletions cut 1 base from V and 3 bases from J, with 10 bases between. CDR1 and CDR2 (germline): LGHNA, YSLEER. This CDR3 is built from 15 residues. CDR3 loop: CASSQGQTRGNTIYF. The CDR3 DNA reads TGCGCCAGCAGCCAAGGACAGACGCGTGGAAACACCATATATTTT.

The chain combines TRBV5-1 with TRBJ2-3; D not resolved. The CDR3 contains 13 residues. The germline V and J ends were trimmed by 5 bases and 3 bases, with 10 bases remaining between them. The germline V gene has CDR1 SGHRS and CDR2 YFSETQ. The CDR3 nucleotides are TGCGCCAGCAGACCGATGCGGACAGATACGCAGTATTTT. This codes for CASRPMRTDTQYF. Together with reference TRBV5-1 and TRBJ2-3, the CDR3 gives the full variable domain: KAGVTQTPRYLIKTRGQQVTLSCSPISGHRSVSWYQQTPGQGLQFLFEYFSETQRNKGNFPGRFSGRQFSNSRSEMNVSTLELGDSALYLCASRPMRTDTQYFGPGTRLTVL.